These 20 T cell receptor beta chains share one sample of origin, sequenced in a study of T cells in tumors after PD-1 blockade (dated by TCRdb to about 2019). The library was made by the immunoSEQ multiplex PCR assay. Not all clones reach the TCRdb copy of this immuneACCESS table, which keeps in-frame sequences only. Checked studies attribute under half of the gap to unresolved V genes and leave the rest unexplained. In all, the sample holds some 18,000 clones, and over 75% of those were seen once. The top ten constitute roughly 25% of the sample. The specimen was PBMCs, collected after anti-PD-1 therapy. The receptors were gathered from a human donor with advanced basal cell or squamous cell carcinoma (not recorded which).

This clone was found a few times. The sample contains more than one DNA sequence encoding this CDR3. The rearrangement joins TRBV10-3 to TRBJ1-2; tentative D call: TRBD1 (5 bases). V dropped 3 bases and J dropped 1 base, with 12 bases sitting between them. CDR1 is ENHRY, CDR2 SYGVKD, per germline. CDR3 size: 15 residues. DNA for the CDR3: TGTGCCATCAGTGATGGAGGGACTTATAACTATGGCTACACCTTC. Translation gives CAISDGGTYNYGYTF.

The chain couples TRBV7-9 to TRBJ2-7; D gene unclear. Trimming pared 2 bases from V and 7 bases from J, leaving 18 bases between. Germline V gene lookup returns CDR1 SEHNR and CDR2 FQNEAQ (reference sequence). The CDR3 is 15 amino acids. The chain's CDR3 is CASSLTLGHKNEQYF. CDR3 nucleotide sequence: TGTGCCAGCAGCTTAACTCTGGGCCACAAAAATGAGCAGTACTTC.

This clone was recorded only once. The gene calls are TRBV5-8 and TRBJ2-7, with 11 nucleotides matching TRBD2. With the DNA end fitting TRBJ2-5 better, the J assignment may be wrong. From germline, CDR1 is SGHTS and CDR2 YDEGEE. This CDR3 region has 14 residues. The CDR3 protein is CASSSLGTSGTQYF. The CDR3 nucleotides read TGTGCCAGCAGCTCCTTAGGGACTAGCGGGACCCAGTACTTC.

The gene calls are TRBV10-3 and TRBJ2-5; no reliable D call. CDR3 length: 14 amino acids. The V gene's germline CDR1 is ENHRY and CDR2 SYGVKD. Trimming removed 1 base at V and 3 bases at J, with 9 bases between. In DNA form, the CDR3 reads TGTGCCATCAGTGAGTTGCTTGGGGAAGAGACCCAGTACTTC. Protein sequence: CAISELLGEETQYF.

The CDR3 DNA reads as TGTGCCAGCAGTGTCGCGACAGGGCTCTCTGGAAACACCATATATTTT. Protein product: CASSVATGLSGNTIYF. The V call is TRBV2, the J call TRBJ1-3; 7 bases agree with TRBD1. The germline V gene has CDR1 SNHLY and CDR2 FYNNEI. V shed 4 bases and J 0 bases; nucleotides not matched to a gene: 6. The CDR3 totals 16 residues. Variable domain in full (rest from reference TRBV2 and TRBJ1-3): EPEVTQTPSHQVTQMGQEVILRCVPISNHLYFYWYRQILGQKVEFLVSFYNNEISEKSEIFDDQFSVERPDGSNFTLKIRSTKLEDSAMYFCASSVATGLSGNTIYFGEGSWLTVV.

This chain connects TRBV6-5 to TRBJ2-7; 10 bases map to TRBD1. The J segment lost 1 base and the V segment lost 8 bases, leaving 5 bases of the junction unmatched. Looked up from germline, CDR1 is MNHEY and CDR2 is SVGAGI. This CDR3 spans 14 amino acids. CDR3 bases: TGTGCCAGCCACCAGGACAGGGGGTCCTACGAGCAGTACTTC. This codes for CASHQDRGSYEQYF.

This clone was counted a few times. This chain uses TRBV2 with TRBJ2-2, with 11 bases that match TRBD2. Germline CDR1 reads SNHLY; CDR2 reads FYNNEI. The length of the CDR3 is 17 residues. J lost 8 bases, V lost 6 bases, and 14 bases had no gene match. For the CDR3, the DNA is TGTGCCAGCAGGGGGGGCGCTAGCGGGAGGTCGGCTGGGGAGCTGTTTTTT. This gives the protein CASRGGASGRSAGELFF.

The chain carries TRBV7-9 and TRBJ2-7; 11 nucleotides line up with TRBD1. The CDR3 covers 16 residues. The V segment lost 2 bases and the J segment 6 bases; nucleotides outside the gene matches: 9. CDR1 and CDR2 (germline): SEHNR, FQNEAQ (reference sequence). The CDR3, as DNA: TGTGCCAGCAGCTTAACCGGGACAGGGGGGTTTGTCGAGCAGTACTTC. Amino acids: CASSLTGTGGFVEQYF. The variable domain in full, completed from reference TRBV7-9 and TRBJ2-7, reads DTGVSQNPRHKITKRGQNVTFRCDPISEHNRLYWYRQTLGQGPEFLTYFQNEAQLEKSRLLSDRFSAERPKGSFSTLEIQRTEQGDSAMYLCASSLTGTGGFVEQYFGPGTRLTVT.

Only one count was recorded for this clone. The V call is TRBV6-5, the J call TRBJ1-1; the D gene is possibly TRBD1 (6 bases). This CDR3 spans 13 amino acids. Trimming stripped 6 bases from V and 1 base from J, with 9 bases between. The germline V gene has CDR1 MNHEY and CDR2 SVGAGI. CDR3 sequence (DNA): TGTGCCAGCAGCAGGGGAGCGAACACTGAAGCTTTCTTT. Translating it yields CASSRGANTEAFF.

V is TRBV7-9 and J is TRBJ2-1; no clear D. The CDR3 sequence is 12 residues long. V shed 2 bases and J shed 8 bases, with 7 bases lying between them. Germline-derived CDR1 and CDR2 are SEHNR and FQNEAQ (reference sequence). This chain's CDR3 is CASSLTSHEQFF. Written as DNA, the CDR3 is TGTGCCAGCAGCTTAACCAGTCATGAGCAGTTCTTC.

V and J are TRBV18 and TRBJ2-1; TRBD2 matches at 12 bases. Trimming at V came to 5 bases and at J to 6 bases, leaving 11 bases not matched to a gene. Germline values: CDR1 KGHSH, CDR2 LQKENI. The CDR3 loop spans 17 amino acids. The CDR3 DNA reads as TGTGCCAGCTCATTTCGGACTAGCGGGATTGGGGGCAATGAGCAGTTCTTC. As protein: CASSFRTSGIGGNEQFF.

The chain has TRBV7-8 and TRBJ1-5, with D unresolved. The ends were cut back, 1 base at V and 7 bases at J, with 23 bases in the middle. Germline V gene data show CDR1 as SGHVS and CDR2 as FQNEAQ. There are 18 residues in the CDR3. CDR3 in DNA: TGTGCCAGCAGCTTAGACCCTGGGCAGGCGTGGTTGGGGCAGCCCCAGCATTTT. Protein product: CASSLDPGQAWLGQPQHF.

The chain joins TRBV7-9 to TRBJ2-1, with TRBD2 as a possible D gene (6 bases). From germline, CDR1 is SEHNR and CDR2 FQNEAQ (reference sequence). The V and J ends lost 1 base and 3 bases respectively, with 16 bases between them. This CDR3 has 17 residues. The CDR3 loop reads CASSLGSGGGVYNEQFF. The CDR3 bases are TGTGCCAGCAGCTTAGGTAGTGGCGGAGGGGTCTACAATGAGCAGTTCTTC.

The gene calls are TRBV7-4 and TRBJ2-7; the D gene is possibly TRBD1 (6 bases). Germline lookup yields CDR1 SGHVT and CDR2 SQSDAQ. This CDR3 region has 16 residues. Trimming took 6 bases from V and 0 from J, leaving 18 bases between them. In DNA, the CDR3 is TGTGCCAGCAGTTCCTTCCCGGACAGAGACTCCTACGAGCAGTACTTC. It translates to CASSSFPDRDSYEQYF. Supplemented by reference TRBV7-4 and TRBJ2-7, the full variable domain reads GAGVSQSPRYKVAKRGRDVALRCDSISGHVTLYWYRQTLGQGSEVLTYSQSDAQRDKSGRPSGRFSAERPERSVSTLKIQRTEQGDSAVYLCASSSFPDRDSYEQYFGPGTRLTVT.

The V gene is TRBV6-4, the J gene TRBJ2-1; D gene ambiguous. The V end was cut by 0 bases, the J end by 0 bases, with 6 bases between. Germline-derived CDR1 and CDR2 are MRHNA and SNTAGT. There are 15 residues in the CDR3. For the CDR3, the DNA is TGTGCCAGCAGTGACTCGCCTAGCTCCTACAATGAGCAGTTCTTC. Protein: CASSDSPSSYNEQFF.

This sequence joins TRBV7-9 and TRBJ2-7; D assignment may be TRBD1 or TRBD2 (5 bases each). Trimming left V 3 bases short and J 0 bases short, with 9 bases between. The V gene's germline CDR1 is SEHNR and CDR2 FQNEAQ (reference sequence). The CDR3 has 14 residues. The CDR3 region is CASSLGTGSYEQYF. CDR3 sequence (DNA): TGTGCCAGCAGCTTGGGGACCGGCTCCTACGAGCAGTACTTC. Together with reference TRBV7-9 and TRBJ2-7, the CDR3 gives the full variable domain: DTGVSQNPRHKITKRGQNVTFRCDPISEHNRLYWYRQTLGQGPEFLTYFQNEAQLEKSRLLSDRFSAERPKGSFSTLEIQRTEQGDSAMYLCASSLGTGSYEQYFGPGTRLTVT.

This chain joins TRBV29-1 and TRBJ2-6, with D uncertain. The germline gives CDR1 SQVTM, CDR2 ANQGSEA. This CDR3 is built from 14 residues. The V end lost 7 bases, the J end lost 1 base, and 11 bases lay between the germline ends. The CDR3 here is CSALTQSGANVLTF. Here the CDR3 DNA reads TGCAGCGCTTTGACTCAATCTGGGGCCAACGTCCTGACTTTC.

The rearrangement uses TRBV2 and TRBJ2-1; 10 bases match TRBD2. In germline, CDR1 is SNHLY, CDR2 FYNNEI. This CDR3 comprises 15 residues. J was trimmed by 6 bases and V by 1 base; bases with no gene match: 3. The CDR3 protein is CASSEGLAGGNEQFF. The CDR3 DNA sequence: TGTGCCAGCAGTGAAGGGTTAGCGGGAGGCAATGAGCAGTTCTTC.

The chain carries TRBV19 and TRBJ1-4, with 8 bases lining up with TRBD1. Per germline, CDR1 LNHDA and CDR2 SQIVND (reference sequence). Trimming cost V 4 bases and J 7 bases; bases outside gene matches: 5. This CDR3 contains 14 residues. CDR3 region: CASSTQGAPEKLFF. CDR3 nucleotides: TGTGCCAGTAGTACTCAGGGGGCGCCTGAAAAACTGTTTTTT.

This clone is a singleton in its sample. The genes are TRBV7-2 and TRBJ1-6, with D unclear. CDR1 and CDR2 from the germline V gene are SGHTA and FQGNSA. The CDR3 is 11 residues long. V was trimmed by 5 bases and J by 12 bases, leaving 8 bases between them. The CDR3 here is CASSLEGPLHF. The DNA for the CDR3 is TGTGCCAGCAGCCTGGAAGGACCCCTCCACTTT.